What follows describes a single TCR beta chain. This clonotype appeared once. Its antigen has not been determined. The input lacks base qualities; no much larger clone sits a single base away. Weak support is all one read offers. In this study, sorted CD4+ and CD8+ T cells from the blood of healthy subjects and of severe aplastic anemia patients had their TCR repertoires deep-sequenced. Ficoll-Paque density gradient centrifugation was used to isolate peripheral blood mononuclear cells. CD4+ and CD8+ T cells were sorted by FACS or magnetic beads before DNA extraction. The record originates from a study of CD8+CD57+ T cells in acquired aplastic anemia listed by TCRdb under 2018. Study-wide context: A mean of around 3 ug of DNA, ranging from 0.2 to 27.4 ug, was extracted from sorted CD4+ and CD8+ cells.

V sheds 1 base and J sheds 13 bases, leaving 20 bases between their ends. Sequences LNHDA (CDR1) and SQIVND (CDR2) are obtained from the germline V gene (reference sequence). The CDR3 goes from the cysteine to the phenylalanine over 15 residues. The CDR3 DNA has 45 bases and is translated from base 1. Genomic DNA served as template for TCR beta VDJ combination and CDR3 sequence profiling. TCR repertoire sequencing was run on an Illumina HiSeq 2000. Per the authors' processing: TRBV/TRBJ rearrangement plots, CDR3 size and DJ length profiles, and Simpson's diversity index were used to evaluate the repertoires. The most abundant DNA sequence in the deep sequencing data was defined as the immunodominant clone. CDR3 amino acid sequences were screened for sharing across subjects and were compared with published repertoires and the VDJdb database. TCRdb trimmed the raw reads at Q25, called clones with MiXCR and kept productive beta chains. Each entry merges the rows of one CDR3 protein and shows their most common DNA and genes. V and J calls and clone size were set by TCRdb, not the authors. This sample lists more than 150,000 distinct CDR3 sequences; less than 65% were detected once. The ten top clones hold 46% of the sample.

The full study reports these points: Although under 35 CD8+ CDR3 sequences were shared by patients and controls, these sequences appeared highly expressed in patients and within the immunodominant clones of patients. Between patients and healthy controls, no significant difference in CD8+ Simpson's diversity was found (P=0.060).

The receptor was derived from a human donor with severe aplastic anemia or a healthy control (not recorded which). The sequenced sample consisted of sorted CD4+, CD8+, or CD8+CD57+ T cells (not recorded which) from PBMCs. The chain employs TRBV19 and TRBJ1-5; D gene: possibly TRBD1, on 5 matching bases. In nucleotides, the sequence is TGTGCCAGTAGTATAGCGCAGGGACCAAATCATCCTCAGCATTTT. Its translation is CASSIAQGPNHPQHF.